This entry lists 11 T cell receptor beta chains sequenced from one sample in a study of T cell clonality in common variable immunodeficiency. Here immunoSEQ multiplex PCR was the method, and the copy in TCRdb shows in-frame clones only, minus some. The sample gives some 34,000 clones, none seen only once, and the top ten clones hold 5.5% to 7%. Their specific antigens are unknown. Findings and caveats of the study: Fewer deletions and N-nucleotide insertions were reportedly seen in common variable immunodeficiency TCR beta sequences.

Material: peripheral blood mononuclear cells. The source of these receptors is a human donor with common variable immunodeficiency.

This clone appeared many times. The read comes to an end 3 residues before the CDR3 does, leaving the germline J gene to fill in the end. J is TRBJ2-7 and V is TRBV11-3; D unresolved. The germline CDR1 and CDR2 sequences are SGHNT and YENEEA. V was trimmed by 3 bases and J by 5 bases, leaving 11 bases between them. The CDR3 loop spans 13 amino acids. The DNA read from the CDR3 is TGTGCCAGCAGCTTCGGTCTTCTCGACGAG. Its translation: CASSFGLLDE. The CDR3, in full, reads CASSFGLLDEQYF.

This clone is medium-sized (0.01 to 0.1%) within its sample. The DNA ends 3 residues before the CDR3 does, and the rest of the CDR3 is filled in from the germline J gene. This chain connects TRBV2 to TRBJ1-5; 7 bases agree with TRBD1. J was trimmed by 3 bases and V by 6 bases; bases with no gene match: 2. There are 13 residues in the CDR3. Per germline, CDR1 SNHLY and CDR2 FYNNEI. CDR3 DNA (partial): TGTGCCAGCAGAACAGGGGCCAATCAGCCC. Translating it yields CASRTGANQP. The CDR3 in full is CASRTGANQPQHF.

This clone turned up a few times. With the read ending 3 residues before the CDR3 end, the germline J gene is used to fill in that end. This rearrangement joins TRBV20-1 to TRBJ1-1, with TRBD1 matching 7 bases. Trimming cost V 5 bases and J 6 bases; bases outside gene matches: 9. The CDR3 contains 13 residues. Germline assignment: CDR1 DFQATT and CDR2 SNEGSKA (reference sequence). The DNA read from the CDR3 is TGCAGTGCTGGTACAGGGGATAGCTCTGAA. Its protein product is CSAGTGDSSE. The full CDR3 protein reads CSAGTGDSSEAFF.

This clone has ten or more counts. Sequencing ends 3 residues short of the CDR3 end; the germline J gene provides the rest. The chain uses TRBV20-1 and TRBJ1-5; a possible D gene is TRBD1 (6 bases). Per germline, CDR1 DFQATT and CDR2 SNEGSKA (reference sequence). This CDR3 comprises 14 residues. The V end was cut by 0 bases, the J end by 1 base, with 7 bases between. CDR3 amino acids: CSARDQGSNQPQHF. The part of the CDR3 DNA that was read is TGCAGTGCTAGAGATCAGGGGAGCAATCAGCCC.

This clone occurred many times. This chain's CDR3 is CASSRRLAGGPRQTQYF. The covered CDR3 bases are TGTGCCAGCAGCCGCCGACTAGCGGGAGGGCCTCGTCAGACC. The V gene is TRBV3-1 (or the pseudogene TRBV3-2), the J gene TRBJ2-5, with TRBD2 matching 14 bases. The CDR3 end falls 3 residues outside the read, so it is completed with the germline J gene. This CDR3 is built from 17 residues. Germline CDR1 is LGHDT and CDR2 is YNNKEL (reference sequence). V was clipped by 4 bases and J by 6 bases; unmatched bases: 10.

This clone was counted between two and nine times. The missing CDR3 end, 3 residues past where the read stops, is filled in from the germline J gene. V is TRBV6-1 and J is TRBJ1-2; 8 nucleotides align to TRBD1. Germline V CDR1 and CDR2: MNHNS, SASEGT. CDR3 size: 14 residues. The sequenced part of the CDR3 DNA is TGTGCCAGCAGTGAACCAGGACAGGGTACGGGC. Protein product: CASSEPGQGTG. The whole CDR3 sequence reads CASSEPGQGTGYTF.

This clone was recorded a few times. The sequenced fragment ends 3 residues before the CDR3 boundary, so the rest is inferred from the germline J gene. The V gene is TRBV6-1, the J gene TRBJ2-7, with 8 nucleotides matching TRBD2. The V gene end was trimmed by 4 bases and the J gene end by 2 bases; junction bases not matched to a gene: 4. The CDR3 contains 14 residues. Germline-derived CDR1 and CDR2 are MNHNS and SASEGT. CDR3 DNA (partial): TGTGCCAGCAGTGTGGCGGGAGGCACCTACGAG. Its protein is CASSVAGGTYE. The entire CDR3 sequence reads CASSVAGGTYEQYF.

In the case of this clone: The read halts 3 residues ahead of the CDR3 end, with the missing end drawn from the germline J gene. The V and J genes are TRBV19 and TRBJ2-5; 7 bases line up with TRBD1. Germline CDR1 reads LNHDA; CDR2 reads SQIVND (reference sequence). V trimming: 4 bases; J trimming: 4 bases; junction bases outside the gene matches: 3. There are 13 residues in the CDR3. The CDR3 bases that were read are TGTGCCAGTAGTAAGGGGGACAGAGAGACC. It yields the protein CASSKGDRET. The full CDR3 protein reads CASSKGDRETQYF.

In the case of this clone: The read halts 3 residues ahead of the CDR3 end, with the missing end drawn from the germline J gene. The rearrangement links TRBV7-9 to TRBJ2-7; D gene ambiguous. Germline V gives CDR1 SEHNR, CDR2 FQNEAQ (reference sequence). Trimming removed 2 bases from V and 2 bases from J, with 10 bases in between. The CDR3 sequence is 14 residues long. Here the CDR3 reads CASSLSSNTYEQYF. Incomplete CDR3 DNA: TGTGCCAGCAGCTTATCTTCCAACACCTACGAG.

This clone was seen repeatedly, ten times or more. The missing CDR3 end, 3 residues past where the read stops, is filled in from the germline J gene. The rearrangement uses TRBV30 and TRBJ2-3, with a weak D call TRBD2 (6 bases). The germline gives CDR1 GTSNPN, CDR2 SVGIG (reference sequence). The CDR3 covers 13 residues. The ends were cut back, 1 base at V and 5 bases at J, with 10 bases in the middle. CDR3 loop: CAWSAAAGDTQYF. The CDR3 DNA, read in part, is TGTGCCTGGAGTGCTGCAGCGGGAGATACG.

Points on this clone: The read terminates 3 residues ahead of where the CDR3 ends, so the germline J gene completes it. V is TRBV7-2 and J is TRBJ2-7; 9 bases line up with TRBD1. The CDR3 runs 15 residues. CDR1 SGHTA and CDR2 FQGNSA come from the germline V gene. V lost 5 bases and J lost 3; bases outside the gene matches: 8. CDR3 in amino acids: CASSLRGQGNYEQYF. The CDR3 bases that were read are TGTGCCAGCAGCCTGCGGGGACAGGGAAACTACGAG.